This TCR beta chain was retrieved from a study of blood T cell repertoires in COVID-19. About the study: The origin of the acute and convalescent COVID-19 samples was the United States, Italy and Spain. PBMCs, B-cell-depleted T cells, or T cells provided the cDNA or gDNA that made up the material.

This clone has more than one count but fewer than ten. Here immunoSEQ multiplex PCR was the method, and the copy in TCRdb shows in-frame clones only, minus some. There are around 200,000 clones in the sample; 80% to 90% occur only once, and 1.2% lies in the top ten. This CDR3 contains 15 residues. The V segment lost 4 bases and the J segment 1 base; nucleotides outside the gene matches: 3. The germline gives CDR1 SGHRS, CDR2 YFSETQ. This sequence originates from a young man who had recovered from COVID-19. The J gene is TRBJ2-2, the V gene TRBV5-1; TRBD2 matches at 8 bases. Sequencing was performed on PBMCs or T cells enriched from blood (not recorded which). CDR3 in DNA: TGCGCCAGCAGCGCCCGGGGGGGGAACACCGGGGAGCTGTTTTTT. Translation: CASSARGGNTGELFF.